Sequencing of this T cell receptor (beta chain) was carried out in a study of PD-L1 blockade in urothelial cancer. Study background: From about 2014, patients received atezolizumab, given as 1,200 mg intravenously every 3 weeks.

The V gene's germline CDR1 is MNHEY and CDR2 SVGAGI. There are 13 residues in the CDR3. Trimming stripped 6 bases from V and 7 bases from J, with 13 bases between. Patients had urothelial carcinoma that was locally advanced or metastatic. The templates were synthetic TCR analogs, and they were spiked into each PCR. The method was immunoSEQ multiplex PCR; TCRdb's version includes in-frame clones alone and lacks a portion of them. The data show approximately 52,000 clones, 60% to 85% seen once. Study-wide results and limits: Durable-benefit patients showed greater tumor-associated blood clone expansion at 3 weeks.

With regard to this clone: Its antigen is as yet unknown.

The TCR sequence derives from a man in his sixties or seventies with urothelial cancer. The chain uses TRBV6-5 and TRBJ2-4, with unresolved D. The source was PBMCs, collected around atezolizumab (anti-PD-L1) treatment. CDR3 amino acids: CASSARLGNIQYF. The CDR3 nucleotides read TGTGCCAGCAGCGCTCGTCTAGGCAACATTCAGTACTTC.